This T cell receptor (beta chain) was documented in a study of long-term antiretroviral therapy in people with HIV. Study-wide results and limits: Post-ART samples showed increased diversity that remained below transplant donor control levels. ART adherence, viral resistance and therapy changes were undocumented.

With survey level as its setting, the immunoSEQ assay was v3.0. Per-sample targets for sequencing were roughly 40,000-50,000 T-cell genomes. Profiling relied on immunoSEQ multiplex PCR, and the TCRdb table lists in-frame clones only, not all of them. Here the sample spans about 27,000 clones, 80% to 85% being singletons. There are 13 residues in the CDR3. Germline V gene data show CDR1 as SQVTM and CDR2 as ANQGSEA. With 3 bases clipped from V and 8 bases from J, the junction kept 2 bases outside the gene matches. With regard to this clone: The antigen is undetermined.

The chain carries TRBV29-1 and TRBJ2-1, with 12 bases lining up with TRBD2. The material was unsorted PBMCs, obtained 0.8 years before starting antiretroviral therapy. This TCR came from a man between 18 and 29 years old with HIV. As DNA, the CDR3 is TGCAGCGTTGATGGGACTAGCGGGCATGAGCAGTTCTTC. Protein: CSVDGTSGHEQFF.